This TCR beta chain was recovered during a study of blood T cell repertoires in COVID-19. Study context: Acute and convalescent COVID-19 samples came from the United States, Italy and Spain. Sources were T cells, B-cell-depleted T cells, or PBMCs; the material itself was cDNA or gDNA.

The CDR3 runs 14 residues. The germline CDR1 and CDR2 sequences are SEHNR and FQNEAQ (reference sequence). Trimming took 1 base from V and 4 from J, leaving 5 bases between them. In this sample, this clone turned up a few times. Other DNA sequences in this sample translate to the same CDR3. Source study methods: Estimation of nucleated cell counts relied on the amplification of reference gene primers. The protocol was immunoSEQ multiplex PCR, while the TCRdb copy is restricted to in-frame clones and leaves out a portion. V and J calls and clone size follow that table, whereas D and trimming were derived from the DNA. The sample holds 150,000 to 200,000 clones, roughly 87% seen once.

Sequenced sample: peripheral blood. The origin of this receptor is a woman aged 60 to 75 who had recovered from COVID-19. The gene calls are TRBV7-9 and TRBJ1-6, with D unclear. CDR3 bases: TGTGCCAGCAGCTTAGAACAGTATAATTCACCCCTCCACTTT. It translates to CASSLEQYNSPLHF.